This section outlines one T cell receptor (beta chain) sequence together with its context. The record originates from a study of blood T cell repertoires in COVID-19. In the study overall: COVID-19 samples, acute and convalescent, were from the United States, Italy and Spain. T cells, B-cell-depleted T cells, or PBMCs provided the cDNA or gDNA that served as material.

In the study's own analysis: Quantification of nucleated cells was approximated via reference gene primer amplification. Measured with immunoSEQ multiplex PCR; TCRdb has only the in-frame clones, and not every one. That table gives V, J and clone size, and the DNA gave D and trimming. The sample holds 50,000 to 75,000 clones, around 73% seen once. The germline CDR1 and CDR2 sequences are KGHSH and LQKENI. V gave up 4 bases and J gave up 9 bases; unmatched junction bases: 23. This CDR3 has 20 residues. Sequencing was done on a sample of peripheral blood. This clonotype originated in a man older than 75 with active or convalescent COVID-19. The chain recombines TRBV18 with TRBJ2-1; TRBD2 aligns across 11 bases. CDR3 DNA sequence: TGTGCCAGCTCACTCCAAGGATCGCTAGCGGGAGGCGGGACTCCAGGTGAGCAGTTCTTC. Encoded protein: CASSLQGSLAGGGTPGEQFF. Drawing the rest from reference TRBV18 and TRBJ2-1, the complete variable domain is NAGVMQNPRHLVRRRGQEARLRCSPMKGHSHVYWYRQLPEEGLKFMVYLQKENIIDESGMPKERFSAEFPKEGPSILRIQQVVRGDSAAYFCASSLQGSLAGGGTPGEQFFGPGTRLTVL.